Described below is a single T cell receptor (beta chain) sequence and its context. This CDR3 comprises 13 residues. Between the trimmed V and J ends, which lost 6 bases and 4 bases, there was a span of 12 bases. This sample is drawn from a study of blood T cells in healthy people across ages. It was with a sample-barcoded 5' primer and a J-beta primer mix that a second PCR of about 6 to 12 cycles was run. TCRdb reprocessed the 5' RACE reads with MiXCR, giving one entry per CDR3 protein. The sample comprises about 800,000 distinct CDR3 sequences, roughly 64% of which are singletons, and 20% to 25% rests with the top ten. Peripheral blood, approximately 10 milliliters per donor, was collected. Each sample had at least 6 million PBMCs isolated.

The J gene is TRBJ1-2, the V gene TRBV12-3 or TRBV12-4; D unclear. The sequenced material came from blood. The sequence came from a man under 40 in good health. CDR3 residues: CASRGEGGYGYTF. For the CDR3, the DNA is TGTGCCAGCAGGGGTGAGGGCGGCTATGGCTACACCTTC.